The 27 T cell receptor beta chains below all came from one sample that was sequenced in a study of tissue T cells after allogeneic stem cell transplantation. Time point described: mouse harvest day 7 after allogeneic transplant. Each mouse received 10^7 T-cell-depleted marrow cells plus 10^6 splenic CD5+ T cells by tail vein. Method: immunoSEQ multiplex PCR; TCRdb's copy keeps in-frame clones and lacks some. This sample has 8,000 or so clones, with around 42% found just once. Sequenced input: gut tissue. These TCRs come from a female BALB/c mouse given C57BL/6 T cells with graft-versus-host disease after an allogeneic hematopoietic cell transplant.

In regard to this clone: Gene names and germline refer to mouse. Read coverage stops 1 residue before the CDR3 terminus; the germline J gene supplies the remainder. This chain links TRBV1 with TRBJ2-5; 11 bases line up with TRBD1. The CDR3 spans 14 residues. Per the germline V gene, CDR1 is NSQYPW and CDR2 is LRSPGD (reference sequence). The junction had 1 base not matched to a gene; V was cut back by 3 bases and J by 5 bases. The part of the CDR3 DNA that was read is TGCACCTGCAGTGCCGGGACAGGGGGAGACACCCAGTAC. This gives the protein CTCSAGTGGDTQY. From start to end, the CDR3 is CTCSAGTGGDTQYF.

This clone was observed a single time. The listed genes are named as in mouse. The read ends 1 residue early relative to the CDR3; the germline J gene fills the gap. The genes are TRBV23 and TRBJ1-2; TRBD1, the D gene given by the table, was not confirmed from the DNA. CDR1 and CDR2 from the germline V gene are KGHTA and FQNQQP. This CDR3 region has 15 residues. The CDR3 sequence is CSSSHPGQGNSDYTF. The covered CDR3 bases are TGCTCCAGCAGTCACCCGGGACAGGGGAACTCCGACTACACC.

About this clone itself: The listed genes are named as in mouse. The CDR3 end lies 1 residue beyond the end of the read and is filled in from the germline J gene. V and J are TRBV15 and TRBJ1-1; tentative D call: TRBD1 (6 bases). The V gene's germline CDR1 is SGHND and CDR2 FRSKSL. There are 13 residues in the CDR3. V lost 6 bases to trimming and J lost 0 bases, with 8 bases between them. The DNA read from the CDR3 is TGTGCCAGCAGCGGACAGTCAAACACAGAAGTCTTC. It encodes CASSGQSNTEVF. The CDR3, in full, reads CASSGQSNTEVFF.

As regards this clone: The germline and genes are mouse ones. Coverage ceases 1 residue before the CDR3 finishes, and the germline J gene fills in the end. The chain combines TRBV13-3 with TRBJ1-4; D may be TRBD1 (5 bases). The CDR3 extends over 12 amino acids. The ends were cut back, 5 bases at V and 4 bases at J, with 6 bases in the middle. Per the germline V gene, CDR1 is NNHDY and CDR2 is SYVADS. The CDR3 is CASRDNNERLFF. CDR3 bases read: TGTGCCAGCAGGGACAACAACGAAAGATTATTT.

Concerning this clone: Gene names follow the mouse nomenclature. The CDR3: CASRRQGKNNQAPLF. Incomplete CDR3 DNA: TGTGCCAGCAGGAGACAGGGAAAGAACAACCAGGCTCCGCTT. This sequence joins TRBV13-1 and TRBJ1-5; 7 bases fit TRBD1. The read ends 1 residue shy of where the CDR3 ends; the end is completed using the germline J gene. With 5 bases clipped from V and 1 base from J, the junction kept 6 bases outside the gene matches. The germline V gene encodes CDR1 NSHNY and CDR2 SYGAGN. The CDR3 extends over 15 amino acids. Drawing the rest from reference TRBV13-1 and TRBJ1-5, the complete variable domain is EAAVTQSPRNKVTVTGGNVTLSCRQTNSHNYMYWYRQDTGHGLRLIHYSYGAGNLRIGDVPDGYKATRTTQEDFFLLLELASPSQTSLYFCASRRQGKNNQAPLFGEGTRLSVL.

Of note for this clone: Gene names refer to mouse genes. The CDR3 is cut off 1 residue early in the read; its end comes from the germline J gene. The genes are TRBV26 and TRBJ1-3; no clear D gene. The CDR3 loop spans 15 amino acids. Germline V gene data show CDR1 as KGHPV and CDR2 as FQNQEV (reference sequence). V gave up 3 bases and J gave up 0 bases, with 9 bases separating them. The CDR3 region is CASSLPGNSGNTLYF. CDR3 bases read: TGTGCCAGCAGTCTTCCCGGGAATTCTGGAAATACGCTCTAT.

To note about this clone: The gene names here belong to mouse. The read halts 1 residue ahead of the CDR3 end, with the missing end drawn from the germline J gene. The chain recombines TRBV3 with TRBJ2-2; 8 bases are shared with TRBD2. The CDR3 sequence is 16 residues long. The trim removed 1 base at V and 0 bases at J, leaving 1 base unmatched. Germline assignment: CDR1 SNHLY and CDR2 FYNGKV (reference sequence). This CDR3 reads CASSLGWGANTGQLYF. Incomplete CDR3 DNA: TGTGCCAGCAGCTTAGGCTGGGGGGCAAACACCGGGCAGCTCTAC.

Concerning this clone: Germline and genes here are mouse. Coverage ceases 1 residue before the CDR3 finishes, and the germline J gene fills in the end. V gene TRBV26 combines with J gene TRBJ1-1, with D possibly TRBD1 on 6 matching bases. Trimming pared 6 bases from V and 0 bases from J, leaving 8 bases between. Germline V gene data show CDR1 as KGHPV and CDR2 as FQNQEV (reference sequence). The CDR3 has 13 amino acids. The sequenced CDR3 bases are TGTGCCAGCAGCGGGACAACAAACACAGAAGTCTTC. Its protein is CASSGTTNTEVF. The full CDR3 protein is CASSGTTNTEVFF.

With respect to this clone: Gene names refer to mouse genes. The CDR3 bases that were read are TGTGCCAGCAGTCTGGAGAACTCCGACTACACC. Translating it yields CASSLENSDYT. The full CDR3 sequence reads CASSLENSDYTF. This chain uses TRBV26 with TRBJ1-2; D is uncertain. The read ends 1 residue early relative to the CDR3; the germline J gene fills the gap. CDR1 and CDR2 (germline): KGHPV, FQNQEV (reference sequence). This CDR3 region has 12 residues. V shed 2 bases and J shed 2 bases, with 3 bases lying between them.

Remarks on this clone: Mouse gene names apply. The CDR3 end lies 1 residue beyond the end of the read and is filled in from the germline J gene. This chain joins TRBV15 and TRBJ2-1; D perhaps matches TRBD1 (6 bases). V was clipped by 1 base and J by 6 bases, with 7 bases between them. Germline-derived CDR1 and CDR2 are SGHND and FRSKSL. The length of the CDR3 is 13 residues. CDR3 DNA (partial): TGTGCCAGCAGTTTAGGGGACATTGCTGAGCAGTTC. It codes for CASSLGDIAEQF. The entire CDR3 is CASSLGDIAEQFF.

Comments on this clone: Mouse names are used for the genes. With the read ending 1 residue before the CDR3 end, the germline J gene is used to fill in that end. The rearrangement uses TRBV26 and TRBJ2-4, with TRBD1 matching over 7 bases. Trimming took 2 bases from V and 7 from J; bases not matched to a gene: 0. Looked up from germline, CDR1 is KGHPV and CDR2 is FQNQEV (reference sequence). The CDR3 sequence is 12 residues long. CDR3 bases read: TGTGCCAGCAGTCTGACAGGGGACACCTTGTAC. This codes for CASSLTGDTLY. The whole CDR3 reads CASSLTGDTLYF.

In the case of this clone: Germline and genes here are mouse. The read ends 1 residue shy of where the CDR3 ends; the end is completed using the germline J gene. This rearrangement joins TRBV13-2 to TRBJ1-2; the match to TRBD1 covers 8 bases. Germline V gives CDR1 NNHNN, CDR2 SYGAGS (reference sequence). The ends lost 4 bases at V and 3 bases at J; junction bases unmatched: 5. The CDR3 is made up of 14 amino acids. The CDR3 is CASGLTGEDSDYTF. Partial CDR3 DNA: TGTGCCAGCGGTTTGACAGGGGAGGACTCCGACTACACC.

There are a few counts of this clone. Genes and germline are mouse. Partial CDR3 DNA: TGTGCCAGCAGCCAAGGGGACTGGGGGGGTGCAGAAACGCTGTAT. Residues: CASSQGDWGGAETLY. The whole CDR3 reads CASSQGDWGGAETLYF. The chain recombines TRBV5 with TRBJ2-3; 12 positions match TRBD2. The CDR3 is cut off 1 residue early in the read; its end comes from the germline J gene. This CDR3 has 16 residues. The junction had 0 bases not matched to a gene; V was cut back by 1 base and J by 1 base. Germline loops: CDR1 LGHNA, CDR2 YNLKQL (reference sequence).

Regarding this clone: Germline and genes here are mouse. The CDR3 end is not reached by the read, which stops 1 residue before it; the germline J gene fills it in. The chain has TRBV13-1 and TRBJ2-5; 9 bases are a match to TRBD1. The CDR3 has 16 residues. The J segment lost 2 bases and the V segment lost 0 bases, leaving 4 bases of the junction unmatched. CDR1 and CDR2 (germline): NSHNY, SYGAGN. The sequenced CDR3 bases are TGTGCCAGCAGTGATGTGGGACAGGGCGGCCAAGACACCCAGTAC. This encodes CASSDVGQGGQDTQY. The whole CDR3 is CASSDVGQGGQDTQYF.

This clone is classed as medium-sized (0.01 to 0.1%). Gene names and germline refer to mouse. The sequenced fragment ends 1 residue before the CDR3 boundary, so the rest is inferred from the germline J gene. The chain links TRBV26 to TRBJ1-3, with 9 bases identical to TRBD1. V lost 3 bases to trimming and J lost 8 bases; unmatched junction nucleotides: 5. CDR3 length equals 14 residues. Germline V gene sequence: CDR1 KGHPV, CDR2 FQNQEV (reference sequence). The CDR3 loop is CASSLPGQGDTLYF. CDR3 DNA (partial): TGTGCCAGCAGTCTACCGGGACAGGGAGATACGCTCTAT.

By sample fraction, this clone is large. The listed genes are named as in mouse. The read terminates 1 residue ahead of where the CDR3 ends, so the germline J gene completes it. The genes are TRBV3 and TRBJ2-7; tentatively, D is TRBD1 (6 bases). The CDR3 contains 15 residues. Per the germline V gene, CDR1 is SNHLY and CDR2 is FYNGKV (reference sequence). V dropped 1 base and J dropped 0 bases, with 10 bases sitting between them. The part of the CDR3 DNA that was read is TGTGCCAGCAGCTTAGGGCAGGGGAGCTCCTATGAACAGTAC. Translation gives CASSLGQGSSYEQY. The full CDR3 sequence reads CASSLGQGSSYEQYF.

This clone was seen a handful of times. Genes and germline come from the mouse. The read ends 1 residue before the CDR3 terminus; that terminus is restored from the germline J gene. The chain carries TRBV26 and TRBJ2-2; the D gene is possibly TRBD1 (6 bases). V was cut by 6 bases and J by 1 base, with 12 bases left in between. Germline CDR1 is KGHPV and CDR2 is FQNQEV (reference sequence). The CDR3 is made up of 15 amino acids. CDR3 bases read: TGTGCCAGCAGCCCCCGGGACAAAAACACCGGGCAGCTCTAC. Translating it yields CASSPRDKNTGQLY. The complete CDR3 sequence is CASSPRDKNTGQLYF.

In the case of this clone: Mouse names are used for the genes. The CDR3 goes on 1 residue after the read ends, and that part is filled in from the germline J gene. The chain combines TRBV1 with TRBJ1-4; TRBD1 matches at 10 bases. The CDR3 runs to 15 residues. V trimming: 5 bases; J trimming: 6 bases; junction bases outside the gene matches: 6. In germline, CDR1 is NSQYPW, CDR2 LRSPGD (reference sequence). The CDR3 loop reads CTCSLRDRGHERLFF. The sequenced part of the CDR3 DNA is TGCACCTGCAGTCTCCGGGACAGGGGACACGAAAGATTATTT.

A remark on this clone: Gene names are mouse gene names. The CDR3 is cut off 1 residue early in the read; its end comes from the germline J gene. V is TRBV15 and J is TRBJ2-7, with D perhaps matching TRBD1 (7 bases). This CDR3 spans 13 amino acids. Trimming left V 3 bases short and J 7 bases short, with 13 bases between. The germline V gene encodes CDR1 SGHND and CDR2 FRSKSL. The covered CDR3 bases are TGTGCCAGCAGTTTGGAGGGGGCGCTGGAACAGTAC. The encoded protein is CASSLEGALEQY. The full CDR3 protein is CASSLEGALEQYF. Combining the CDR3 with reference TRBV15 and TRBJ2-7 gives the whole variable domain DAGVTQTPRHEVAEKGQTIILKCEPVSGHNDLFWYRQTKIQGLELLSYFRSKSLMEDGGAFKDRFKAEMLNSSFSTLKIQPTEPKDSAVYLCASSLEGALEQYFGPGTRLTVL.

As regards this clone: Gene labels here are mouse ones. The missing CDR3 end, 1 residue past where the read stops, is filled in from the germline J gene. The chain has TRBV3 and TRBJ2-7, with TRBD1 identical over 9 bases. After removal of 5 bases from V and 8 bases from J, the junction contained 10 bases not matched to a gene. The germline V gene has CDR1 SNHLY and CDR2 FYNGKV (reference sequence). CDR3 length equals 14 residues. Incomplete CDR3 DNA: TGTGCCAGCAGCCCTGGACAGGGGAGGGCTAAACAGTAC. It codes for CASSPGQGRAKQY. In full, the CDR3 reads CASSPGQGRAKQYF.

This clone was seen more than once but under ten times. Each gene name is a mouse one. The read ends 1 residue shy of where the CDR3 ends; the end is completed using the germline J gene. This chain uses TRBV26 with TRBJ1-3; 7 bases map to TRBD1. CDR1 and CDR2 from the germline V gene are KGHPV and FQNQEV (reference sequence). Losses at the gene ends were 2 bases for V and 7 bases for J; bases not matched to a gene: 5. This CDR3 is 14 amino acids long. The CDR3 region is CASSLARGGNTLYF. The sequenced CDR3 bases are TGTGCCAGCAGTCTGGCCAGGGGGGGGAATACGCTCTAT.

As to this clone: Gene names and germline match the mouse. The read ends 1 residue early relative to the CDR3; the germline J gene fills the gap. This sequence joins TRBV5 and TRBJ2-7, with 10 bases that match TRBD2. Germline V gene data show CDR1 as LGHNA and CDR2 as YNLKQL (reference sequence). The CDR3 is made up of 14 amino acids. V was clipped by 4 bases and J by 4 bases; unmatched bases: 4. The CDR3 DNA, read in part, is TGTGCCAGCAGCCCTCGGGGACTGGGGTATGAACAGTAC. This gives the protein CASSPRGLGYEQY. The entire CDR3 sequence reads CASSPRGLGYEQYF.

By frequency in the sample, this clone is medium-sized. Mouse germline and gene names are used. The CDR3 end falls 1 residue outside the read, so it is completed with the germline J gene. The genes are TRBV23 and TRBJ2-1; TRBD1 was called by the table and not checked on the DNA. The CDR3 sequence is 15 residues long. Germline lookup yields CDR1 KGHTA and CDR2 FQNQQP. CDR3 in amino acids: CSSSPGTGAYAEQFF. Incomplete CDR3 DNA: TGCTCCAGCAGTCCTGGGACAGGGGCCTATGCTGAGCAGTTC.

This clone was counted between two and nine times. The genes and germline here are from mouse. The CDR3 loop is CASRGTGRYEQYF. The DNA read from the CDR3 is TGTGCCAGCAGAGGGACTGGGCGCTATGAACAGTAC. The V and J genes are TRBV15 and TRBJ2-7, with 9 nucleotides matching TRBD2. The DNA ends 1 residue before the CDR3 does, and the rest of the CDR3 is filled in from the germline J gene. With 6 bases clipped from V and 3 bases from J, the junction kept 3 bases outside the gene matches. This CDR3 has 13 amino acids. Germline CDR1 SGHND, CDR2 FRSKSL.

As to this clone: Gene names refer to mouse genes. Incomplete CDR3 DNA: TGTGCCAGCAGTCGGGACAACAACCAGGCTCCGCTT. Protein: CASSRDNNQAPL. Given in full, the CDR3 is CASSRDNNQAPLF. The chain carries TRBV26 and TRBJ1-5, with D possibly being TRBD1 (5 bases). Coverage ceases 1 residue before the CDR3 finishes, and the germline J gene fills in the end. Trimming cost V 4 bases and J 1 base, with 5 bases left between them. Germline lookup yields CDR1 KGHPV and CDR2 FQNQEV (reference sequence). This CDR3 contains 13 residues.

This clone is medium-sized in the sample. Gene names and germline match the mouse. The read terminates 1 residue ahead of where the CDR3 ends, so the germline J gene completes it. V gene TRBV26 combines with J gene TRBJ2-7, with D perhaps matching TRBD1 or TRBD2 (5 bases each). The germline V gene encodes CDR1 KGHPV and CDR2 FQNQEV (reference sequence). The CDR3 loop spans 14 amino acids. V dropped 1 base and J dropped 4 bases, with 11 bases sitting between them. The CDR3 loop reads CASSLYGGSYEQYF. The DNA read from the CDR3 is TGTGCCAGCAGTCTGTACGGGGGTTCGTATGAACAGTAC.

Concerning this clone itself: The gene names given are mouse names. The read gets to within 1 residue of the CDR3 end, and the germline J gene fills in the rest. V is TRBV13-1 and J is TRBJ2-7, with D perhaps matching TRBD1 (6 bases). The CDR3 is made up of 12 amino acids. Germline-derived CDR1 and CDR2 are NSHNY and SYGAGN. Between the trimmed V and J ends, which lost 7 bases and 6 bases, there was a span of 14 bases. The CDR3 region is CASGVTGFEQYF. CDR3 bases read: TGTGCCAGCGGTGTCACAGGGTTTGAACAGTAC.